Listed here are 14 T cell receptor beta chains from one sample, sequenced in a study of T cell repertoires in cytomegalovirus infection (dated by TCRdb to between 2018 and 2021). These receptors' targets are unknown. This sample was sequenced with an Illumina HiSeq 1500. The raw public reads went through TCRdb reprocessing: fastp at Q25, MiXCR clone calling, in-frame beta chains kept. Rows are unified per CDR3 protein, each entry keeping the most common DNA and genes. The sample profile shows some 920,000 distinct CDR3 sequences; roughly 30% of them were found once. The top ten constitute roughly 13% of the sample. The label giving this sample's treatment or condition can be read as: in vitro stimulation with specific CMV peptide epitopes to enrich CMV-specific T cells. Sample: cultured CD8+ T cells from PBMCs, taken from culture after CMV antigen stimulation. These receptors came from a human donor in good health (CMV status not recorded). Some clones in this sample may be carry-over from other donors' samples.

Details on this clonotype: Given a much more abundant clone one base away, this may be a read error. The J gene is TRBJ2-5, the V gene TRBV7-9; D perhaps matches TRBD1 (6 bases). Deletions cut 5 bases from V and 4 bases from J, with 17 bases between. CDR1 and CDR2 (germline): SEHNR, FQNEAQ (reference sequence). The CDR3 covers 15 residues. The CDR3 reads CASSRRDMGRETQYF. The CDR3 DNA reads TGTGCCAGCAGCCGACGGGACATGGGGCGAGAGACCCAGTACTTC.

In this sample, this clonotype turned up a few times. The rearrangement links TRBV7-9 to TRBJ2-3; 11 bases are shared with TRBD1. The CDR3 contains 15 residues. The ends lost 4 bases at V and 3 bases at J; junction bases unmatched: 3. The germline V gene has CDR1 SEHNR and CDR2 FQNEAQ (reference sequence). This CDR3 reads CASSSDRGRTDTQYF. As DNA, the CDR3 is TGTGCCAGCAGCTCGGACAGGGGGCGAACAGATACGCAGTATTTT.

The chain has TRBV12-3 or TRBV12-4 and TRBJ1-5; D gene ambiguous. This CDR3 has 14 residues. Trimming removed 6 bases from V and 5 bases from J, with 14 bases in between. CDR3 sequence (DNA): TGTGCCAGCAGCGAGGGCCGCCCGGATCAGCCCCAGCATTTT. It codes for CASSEGRPDQPQHF.

This clonotype has ten or more counts. This sequence joins TRBV11-3 and TRBJ2-1, with D maybe TRBD2 (6 bases). The CDR3 is 17 amino acids. Trimming left V 4 bases short and J 0 bases short, with 16 bases between. Germline-derived CDR1 and CDR2 are SGHNT and YENEEA. CDR3 sequence: CASSSRRGVLSYNEQFF. DNA of the CDR3: TGTGCCAGCAGCTCCCGCCGCGGGGTTCTCTCCTACAATGAGCAGTTCTTC.

As regards this clonotype: This may arise from a read error, as a much more abundant clone is one base away. V gene TRBV7-6 combines with J gene TRBJ2-1; D ambiguous. This CDR3 region has 12 residues. The germline CDR1 and CDR2 sequences are SGHVS and FNYEAQ. The CDR3 DNA reads as TGTGCCAACAGCTCTATGAACAATGAGCAGTTCTTC. It encodes CANSSMNNEQFF.

The chain recombines TRBV4-1 with TRBJ1-6; TRBD1 might be the D (6 bases). V lost 3 bases and J lost 4, with 13 bases in between. Germline V CDR1 and CDR2: MGHRA, YSYEKL. The CDR3 runs 16 residues. DNA of the CDR3: TGCGCCAGCAGCCAGACAGGAGTGGGGTATAATTCACCCCTCCACTTT. This encodes CASSQTGVGYNSPLHF.

The CDR3 DNA is TGTGCCAGTAGTATAGGGGCAGCGTATGCTAGCACAGATACGCAGTATTTT. This gives the protein CASSIGAAYASTDTQYF. The V and J genes are TRBV19 and TRBJ2-3; D not certain. This CDR3 is built from 17 residues. V was shortened by 1 base and J by 0 bases, with 14 bases between the two germline ends. Germline V gene sequence: CDR1 LNHDA, CDR2 SQIVND (reference sequence).

This clonotype showed up just once. Since a much larger clone is just one base distant, this may be a read error. The chain employs TRBV2 and TRBJ2-7; TRBD1 agrees at 8 bases. Germline CDR1 reads SNHLY; CDR2 reads FYNNEI. With V trimmed by 10 bases and J by 4 bases, 12 bases remained unmatched. The CDR3 is 14 amino acids. The CDR3 nucleotides are TGTGCCATCACCAAACCAGGGGGCGGATACGAGCAGTACGTC. This encodes CAITKPGGGYEQYV.

The chain uses TRBV2 and TRBJ2-7; D may correspond to TRBD1 or TRBD2 (6 bases each). CDR3 length: 15 amino acids. The V gene's germline CDR1 is SNHLY and CDR2 FYNNEI. CDR3 amino acids: CANSEAGQGYHEQYV. The CDR3, as DNA: TGTGCCAACAGTGAAGCGGGTCAGGGGTATCACGAGCAGTACGTC.

A remark on this clonotype: Possible read error: a much larger clone is one base away. This CDR3 reads CANSFRTGASSTDTQYF. CDR3 in DNA: TGTGCCAACAGCTTTCGGACAGGGGCCTCTAGCACAGATACGCAGTATTTT. V usage is TRBV7-4 and J usage is TRBJ2-3; the match to TRBD1 covers 9 bases. The V gene's germline CDR1 is SGHVT and CDR2 SQSDAQ. The CDR3 sequence is 17 residues long.

This clonotype appeared a few times. The chain links TRBV19 to TRBJ1-1; D is uncertain. Germline CDR1 reads LNHDA; CDR2 reads SQIVND (reference sequence). Between the trimmed V and J ends, which lost 4 bases and 0 bases, there was a span of 12 bases. The CDR3 covers 15 residues. The CDR3 region has the DNA TGTGCCAGTAGTAGGTACGGAGACATGAACACTGAAGCTTTCTTT. This translates into CASSRYGDMNTEAFF.

This chain links TRBV7-4 with TRBJ1-2, with TRBD1 identical over 7 bases. This CDR3 has 19 residues. V was clipped by 2 bases and J by 6 bases; unmatched bases: 21. Per the germline V gene, CDR1 is SGHVT and CDR2 is SQSDAQ. The CDR3 here is CASSLTSAARRQGWDGYTF. Here the CDR3 DNA reads TGTGCCAGCAGCTTAACTTCAGCCGCCCGCCGACAGGGATGGGATGGCTACACCTTC.

The table lists this clonotype with a few counts. V gene TRBV5-1 combines with J gene TRBJ2-3; D is undetermined. Germline V gives CDR1 SGHRS, CDR2 YFSETQ. The CDR3 totals 13 residues. The V gene lost 0 bases and the J gene lost 4 bases, with 6 bases spanning the gap. The DNA for the CDR3 is TGCGCCAGCAGCTTGGAAATACCAGATACGCAGTATTTT. Translated, it gives CASSLEIPDTQYF.

In its sample, this clonotype was seen a few times. This rearrangement joins TRBV2 to TRBJ1-1; D is uncertain. Looked up from germline, CDR1 is SNHLY and CDR2 is FYNNEI. The CDR3 sequence is 11 residues long. CDR3: CLTVMNTEAFF. CDR3 nucleotides: TGTTTAACAGTAATGAACACTGAAGCTTTCTTT. Full variable domain (rest looked up from reference TRBV2 and TRBJ1-1): EPEVTQTPSHQVTQMGQEVILRCVPISNHLYFYWYRQILGQKVEFLVSFYNNEISEKSEIFDDQFSVERPDGSNFTLKIRSTKLEDSAMYFCLTVMNTEAFFGQGTRLTVV.